This TCR beta chain emerged from a study of blood T cell repertoires in COVID-19. Whole-study context: Nucleic acid was either cDNA or gDNA, and it came from T cells, B-cell-depleted T cells, or PBMCs.

CDR3 size: 13 residues. V lost 5 bases and J 3 bases, leaving 11 bases between the germline ends. From germline, CDR1 is SGHRS and CDR2 YFSETQ. Here immunoSEQ multiplex PCR was the method, and the copy in TCRdb shows in-frame clones only, minus some. Of some 200,000 clones listed, roughly nine tenths are singletons. The sequence was collected from a man between 65 and 85 years old with acute or convalescent COVID-19. Sequencing used peripheral blood. This rearrangement joins TRBV5-1 to TRBJ1-2; maybe TRBD1 (6 bases). DNA of the CDR3: TGCGCCAGCAGTCTACAGGGTGACTATGGCTACACCTTC. Its protein product is CASSLQGDYGYTF.